This T cell receptor (beta chain) stems from a study of Graves' ophthalmopathy and Graves' hyperthyroidism. Transcripts of RNA were the source for amplifying TCR beta CDR3 regions. The workflow started with a first-round RT-PCR run with HTBI primers and then moved on to a second-round multiplex PCR. TCRdb re-analysed the multiplex PCR reads in MiXCR, keeping a single row per CDR3 protein. Among roughly 1.1 million distinct CDR3 sequences listed, roughly two fifths were seen once. The ends lost 5 bases at V and 7 bases at J; junction bases unmatched: 12. The CDR3 sequence is 15 residues long. Germline lookup yields CDR1 PRHDT and CDR2 FYEKMQ (reference sequence).

The J gene is TRBJ2-7, the V gene TRBV13, with TRBD1 matching 9 bases. Sequencing was done on a sample of peripheral blood or thyroid tissue (not recorded which). This sequence originates from an adult man with Graves' hyperthyroidism. The CDR3 here is CASSEAGTGTWEQYF. Here the CDR3 DNA reads TGTGCCAGCAGCGAGGCCGGGACAGGGACTTGGGAGCAGTACTTC.